One and the same sample provided the 24 T cell receptor beta chains below, sequenced in a study of cytomegalovirus exposure and HLA in healthy donors. Primers: 60 Vbeta forward and 13 Jbeta reverse. Sequencing used immunoSEQ multiplex PCR; TCRdb keeps in-frame clones, though not all of them. The repertoire holds 150,000 to 200,000 clones, with 78% as singletons. The specimen sequenced was PBMCs. The receptors were sampled from a woman aged 25 to 45 in good health and CMV-seropositive.

This clone was recorded a few times. This chain connects TRBV5-6 to TRBJ1-2; D gene uncertain. Germline V gene sequence: CDR1 SGHDT, CDR2 YYEEEE. The CDR3 runs to 17 residues. Trimming removed 2 bases from V and 0 bases from J, with 17 bases in between. Here the CDR3 DNA reads TGTGCCAGCAGCTTTACTGAGGCTTTCCTTGCTAACTATGGCTACACCTTC. It translates to CASSFTEAFLANYGYTF. The full variable domain, in which reference TRBV5-6 and TRBJ1-2 provide the parts outside the CDR3, is DAGVTQSPTHLIKTRGQQVTLRCSPKSGHDTVSWYQQALGQGPQFIFQYYEEEERQRGNFPDRFSGHQFPNYSSELNVNALLLGDSALYLCASSFTEAFLANYGYTFGSGTRLTVV.

The chain combines TRBV29-1 with TRBJ2-5, with D possibly matching TRBD1 (5 bases). The J call is in doubt because the DNA end fits TRBJ2-7 better. CDR3 length: 14 amino acids. Germline V CDR1 and CDR2: SQVTM, ANQGSEA. DNA for the CDR3: TGCAGCGTTAGTGGACAAGCGAGCTCCTACGAGCAGTACTTC. Translated: CSVSGQASSYEQYF.

This clone was recorded a few times. The chain combines TRBV20-1 with TRBJ2-1; D gene unclear. Germline V gene data show CDR1 as DFQATT and CDR2 as SNEGSKA (reference sequence). Deletions cut 3 bases from V and 4 bases from J, with 4 bases between. The CDR3 is 11 residues long. The CDR3 here is CSASRYNEQFF. In DNA form, the CDR3 reads TGCAGTGCTAGCCGGTACAATGAGCAGTTCTTC.

Remarks on this clone: No conserved phenylalanine or tryptophan ends this CDR3, so it is likely a read error. V is TRBV14 and J is TRBJ1-1; 7 bases fit TRBD1. V gave up 2 bases and J gave up 8 bases; unmatched junction bases: 8. Germline CDR1 reads SGHDN; CDR2 reads FVKESK. The CDR3 is made up of 14 amino acids. CDR3 in amino acids: CASSQRTVGQEAFS. The CDR3 nucleotides read TGTGCCAGCAGCCAACGCACCGTGGGACAGGAAGCTTTCTCT.

In this sample, this clone turned up once. V and J are TRBV4-2 and TRBJ2-7; weak D call: TRBD2 (6 bases). Germline V gene lookup returns CDR1 LGHNA and CDR2 YNFKEQ. The length of the CDR3 is 15 residues. Trimming left V 4 bases short and J 2 bases short, with 15 bases between. Here the CDR3 reads CASSRSLGGAYEQYF. Written as DNA, the CDR3 is TGTGCCAGCAGCCGCTCCCTGGGGGGAGCCTACGAGCAGTACTTC.

V is TRBV6-6 and J is TRBJ1-1, with 9 positions matching TRBD1. Germline CDR1 MNHNY, CDR2 SVGAGI (reference sequence). Germline trimming cut 9 bases from V and 5 bases from J; bases unmatched to any gene: 10. This CDR3 spans 14 amino acids. CDR3: CASLPGQGLTEAFF. CDR3 bases: TGTGCCAGTCTGCCCGGACAGGGGTTAACTGAAGCTTTCTTT.

A note on this clone: The same CDR3 arises from other DNA sequences in this sample as well. V usage is TRBV29-1 and J usage is TRBJ2-7; 10 positions match TRBD1. This CDR3 region has 13 residues. Per germline, CDR1 SQVTM and CDR2 ANQGSEA. With V trimmed by 5 bases and J by 7 bases, 8 bases remained unmatched. CDR3: CSVRQGAQGEQYF. CDR3 bases: TGCAGCGTTAGACAGGGGGCACAGGGAGAGCAGTACTTC.

In its sample, this clone was seen once. The rearrangement links TRBV30 to TRBJ2-2, with a tentative D call TRBD2 (7 bases). The CDR3 consists of 15 residues. Germline CDR1 is GTSNPN and CDR2 is SVGIG (reference sequence). Trimming took off 3 bases at V and 4 bases at J, with 15 bases between the two ends. The CDR3 DNA reads TGTGCCTGGAGGAGGAGGGGGGGAATCACCGGGGAGCTGTTTTTT. This sequence encodes CAWRRRGGITGELFF.

The chain carries TRBV4-1 and TRBJ1-4; tentative D call: TRBD1 (6 bases). Germline-derived CDR1 and CDR2 are MGHRA and YSYEKL. V lost 4 bases and J 8 bases, leaving 17 bases between the germline ends. This CDR3 has 15 residues. CDR3 DNA: TGCGCCAGCAGCCGCCCACCGGGACAAGGAGAAAAACTGTTTTTT. It yields the protein CASSRPPGQGEKLFF.

Within the sample, this clone is medium-sized (0.01 to 0.1%). The V and J genes are TRBV28 and TRBJ1-1, with D possibly TRBD1 on 5 matching bases. V gave up 4 bases and J gave up 5 bases, with 17 bases separating them. The CDR3 is 15 amino acids. Per the germline V gene, CDR1 is MDHEN and CDR2 is SYDVKM. The DNA for the CDR3 is TGTGCCAGCAGTTGGGCCGGGCGGGGGGGTACTGAAGCTTTCTTT. The encoded protein is CASSWAGRGGTEAFF.

Regarding this clone: A junction boundary mismatches the germline segment, possibly from a read error. V usage is TRBV5-1 and J usage is TRBJ2-5; 10 bases fit TRBD2. The germline gives CDR1 SGHRS, CDR2 YFSETQ. The CDR3 is made up of 17 amino acids. CDR3 residues: CASRLESGGEEGETQYF. CDR3 in DNA: TGCGCCAGCAGATTGGAAAGCGGGGGGGAGGAGGGAGAGACCCAGTACTTC.

This sequence joins TRBV7-2 and TRBJ2-2, with 9 bases matching TRBD2. Trimming took 5 bases from V and 6 from J; bases not matched to a gene: 1. Per the germline V gene, CDR1 is SGHTA and CDR2 is FQGNSA. This CDR3 contains 13 residues. As DNA, the CDR3 is TGTGCCAGCAGCCGACTAGCGGCCGGGGAGCTGTTTTTT. Encoded protein: CASSRLAAGELFF. The full variable domain, its missing parts supplied by reference TRBV7-2 and TRBJ2-2, is GAGVSQSPSNKVTEKGKDVELRCDPISGHTALYWYRQSLGQGLEFLIYFQGNSAPDKSGLPSDRFSAERTGGSVSTLTIQRTQQEDSAVYLCASSRLAAGELFFGEGSRLTVL.

J is TRBJ2-1 and V is TRBV19; 9 bases line up with TRBD2. Germline lookup yields CDR1 LNHDA and CDR2 SQIVND (reference sequence). CDR3 length equals 13 residues. The ends lost 4 bases at V and 5 bases at J; junction bases unmatched: 0. CDR3 DNA sequence: TGTGCCAGTAGTACTAGCGGGAACAATGAGCAGTTCTTC. It specifies CASSTSGNNEQFF.

This clone has a handful of counts. The gene calls are TRBV5-1 and TRBJ1-3; TRBD1 aligns across 10 bases. Germline V gene data show CDR1 as SGHRS and CDR2 as YFSETQ. The V gene end was trimmed by 4 bases and the J gene end by 2 bases; junction bases not matched to a gene: 6. The CDR3 consists of 16 residues. The DNA for the CDR3 is TGCGCCAGCAGCGCCGGGACAGGGGATACTGGAAACACCATATATTTT. Protein sequence: CASSAGTGDTGNTIYF.

This rearrangement joins TRBV21-1 to TRBJ1-1. TRBV21-1 is an annotated pseudogene. This CDR3 spans 18 amino acids. CDR3 residues: CASSKAGHGGRVNTEAFF. CDR3 nucleotide sequence: TGTGCCAGCAGCAAAGCTGGACATGGGGGGAGGGTGAACACTGAAGCTTTCTTT.

J is TRBJ2-5 and V is TRBV19; tentatively, D is TRBD2 (5 bases). Trimming removed 3 bases at V and 5 bases at J, with 13 bases between. The length of the CDR3 is 14 residues. Germline V gene data show CDR1 as LNHDA and CDR2 as SQIVND (reference sequence). The CDR3 is CASSMSGELETQYF. CDR3 coding DNA: TGTGCCAGTAGTATGTCCGGGGAGTTGGAGACCCAGTACTTC.

As concerns this clone: Other nucleotide sequences in the sample specify the same CDR3. The chain carries TRBV7-9 and TRBJ2-7; D perhaps matches TRBD1 (5 bases). CDR1 is SEHNR and CDR2 is FQNEAQ in the germline V gene (reference sequence). V shed 5 bases and J shed 2 bases, with 7 bases lying between them. The CDR3 consists of 12 residues. The CDR3 coding sequence is TGTGCCAGCAGCCCGGACACCTACGAGCAGTACTTC. It codes for CASSPDTYEQYF. Variable domain in full (rest from reference TRBV7-9 and TRBJ2-7): DTGVSQNPRHKITKRGQNVTFRCDPISEHNRLYWYRQTLGQGPEFLTYFQNEAQLEKSRLLSDRFSAERPKGSFSTLEIQRTEQGDSAMYLCASSPDTYEQYFGPGTRLTVT.

For the CDR3, the DNA is TGTGCCAGCAGCTTAACAGGGCCAGATACGCAGTATTTT. This codes for CASSLTGPDTQYF. The V and J genes are TRBV11-3 and TRBJ2-3, with TRBD1 as a possible D gene (6 bases). Germline CDR1 reads SGHNT; CDR2 reads YENEEA. V lost 2 bases to trimming and J lost 4 bases, with 7 bases between them. The length of the CDR3 is 13 residues.

The chain links TRBV2 to TRBJ1-6, with a tentative D call TRBD1 (6 bases). The V end was cut by 5 bases, the J end by 14 bases, with 22 bases between. This CDR3 has 15 residues. CDR1 SNHLY and CDR2 FYNNEI come from the germline V gene. In DNA form, the CDR3 reads TGTGCCAGCAGTCCGTTTCCGGGACAAGACATTTCCCTCCACTTT. It translates to CASSPFPGQDISLHF.

The genes are TRBV7-9 and TRBJ1-6, with 9 nucleotides matching TRBD1. In germline, CDR1 is SEHNR, CDR2 FQNEAQ (reference sequence). With V trimmed by 4 bases and J by 9 bases, 10 bases remained unmatched. The CDR3 totals 16 residues. This CDR3 is CASSSPDRGRLSPLHF. The CDR3 DNA is TGTGCCAGCAGCTCCCCGGACAGGGGACGTCTTTCACCCCTCCACTTT.

On this clone itself: The same CDR3 is also encoded by other DNA sequences in this sample. The chain has TRBV30 and TRBJ1-5, with TRBD1 identical over 7 bases. With 3 bases clipped from V and 3 bases from J, the junction kept 8 bases outside the gene matches. CDR1 and CDR2 from the germline V gene are GTSNPN and SVGIG (reference sequence). CDR3 length: 15 amino acids. This CDR3 is CAWRRSDRDNQPQHF. The CDR3 region has the DNA TGTGCCTGGAGGAGGTCCGACAGGGACAATCAGCCCCAGCATTTT.

The chain carries TRBV27 and TRBJ1-5; tentative D call: TRBD1 (6 bases). V dropped 3 bases and J dropped 4 bases, with 13 bases sitting between them. The CDR3 length is 15 residues. The germline gives CDR1 MNHEY, CDR2 SMNVEV (reference sequence). The CDR3 DNA is TGTGCCAGCAGTTTGGGCAGGGGCTTGAATCAGCCCCAGCATTTT. Encoded protein: CASSLGRGLNQPQHF.

This sequence joins TRBV10-1 and TRBJ1-5, with a weak D call TRBD1 (6 bases). Trimming took off 5 bases at V and 4 bases at J, with 9 bases between the two ends. The CDR3 totals 13 residues. Looked up from germline, CDR1 is WNHNN and CDR2 is SYGVQD (reference sequence). This CDR3 is CASSTTGNQPQHF. In nucleotides, the CDR3 is TGCGCCAGCAGTACGACAGGAAATCAGCCCCAGCATTTT.

The V gene is TRBV7-3, the J gene TRBJ2-2; 10 bases fit TRBD2. Looked up from germline, CDR1 is SGHTA and CDR2 is FQGTGA. V was clipped by 4 bases and J by 3 bases; unmatched bases: 8. The CDR3 sequence is 17 residues long. CDR3 residues: CASSSPLAGVDTGELFF. The CDR3 nucleotides read TGTGCCAGCAGCTCTCCCCTAGCGGGGGTCGACACCGGGGAGCTGTTTTTT.